This T cell receptor (beta chain) was identified in a study of blood T cells in healthy people across ages. Findings and caveats of the study: Among T cells, TCR beta diversity per million cells dropped roughly linearly as age rose. Greater diversity and more naive CD4+ cells were seen in long-lived donors than in aged donors.

The use of a sample-barcoded 5' primer and a J-beta primer mix characterized a second PCR of 7 to 11 cycles. Each CDR3 protein gets one entry after TCRdb re-called the 5' RACE reads with MiXCR. The table lists about 640,000 distinct CDR3 sequences, roughly 58% of them singletons. The length of the CDR3 is 13 residues. Germline CDR1 and CDR2: SGHTA and FQGNSA. V was clipped by 7 bases and J by 13 bases; unmatched bases: 12. Isolation of PBMCs gave at least 7 million cells per sample. With respect to this clonotype: Its cognate antigen is unknown.

The sequence came from a man aged 55-75 years in good health. Sequenced material: blood. J is TRBJ1-4 and V is TRBV7-2; 7 nucleotides line up with TRBD1. The CDR3 DNA is TGTGCCAGCACCACCCGGGACAGCGAACGACTGTTTTTT. Translated, it gives CASTTRDSERLFF.